This T cell receptor beta chain was profiled in a study of a mutant IDH1 vaccine in newly diagnosed glioma. Study-level information: Every participant had undergone radiotherapy, temozolomide, or both before, and most underwent both.

Study-wide points: Patients mounted vaccine-induced immune responses in just over 90% of cases.

Clones were sequenced by immunoSEQ multiplex PCR, and TCRdb holds only the in-frame ones, with some missing. The sample includes 50,000 to 65,000 clones, about 81% seen only once; the top ten take about 8.2%. A note on this clone: Its cognate antigen is unknown.

This CDR3 is built from 13 residues. The germline CDR1 and CDR2 sequences are SEHNR and FQNEAQ (reference sequence). V dropped 1 base and J dropped 3 bases, with 4 bases sitting between them. Time point defined: week 11, during vaccination. Each dose of the vaccine consisted of 300 ug of mutant IDH1 20-mer peptide, with topical imiquimod. Specimen: PBMCs, collected from a glioma patient whose treatment included an IDH1 peptide vaccine. This TCR was recovered from a woman aged 50 to 60 with glioma. The chain is built from TRBV7-9 and TRBJ1-5; unclear D gene. CDR3: CASSLGDNQPQHF. CDR3 DNA sequence: TGTGCCAGCAGCTTAGGAGACAATCAGCCCCAGCATTTT.